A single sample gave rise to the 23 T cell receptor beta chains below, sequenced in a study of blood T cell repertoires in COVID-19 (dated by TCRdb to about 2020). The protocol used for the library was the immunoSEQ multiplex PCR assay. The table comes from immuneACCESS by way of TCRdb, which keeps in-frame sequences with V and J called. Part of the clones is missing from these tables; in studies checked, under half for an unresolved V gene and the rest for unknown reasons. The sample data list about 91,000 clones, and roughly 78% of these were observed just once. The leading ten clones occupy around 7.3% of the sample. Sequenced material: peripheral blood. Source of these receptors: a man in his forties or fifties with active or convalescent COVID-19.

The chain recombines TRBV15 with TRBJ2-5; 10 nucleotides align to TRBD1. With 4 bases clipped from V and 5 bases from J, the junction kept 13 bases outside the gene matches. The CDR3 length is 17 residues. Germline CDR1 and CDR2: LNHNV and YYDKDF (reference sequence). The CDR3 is CATSTRSWVGQGETQYF. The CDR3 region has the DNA TGTGCCACCAGCACCAGAAGTTGGGTGGGACAGGGGGAGACCCAGTACTTC.

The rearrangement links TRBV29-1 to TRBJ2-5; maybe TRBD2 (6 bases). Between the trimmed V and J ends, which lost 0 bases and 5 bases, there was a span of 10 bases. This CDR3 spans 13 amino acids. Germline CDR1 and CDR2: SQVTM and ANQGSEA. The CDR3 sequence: CSVEELAGETQYF. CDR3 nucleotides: TGCAGCGTTGAAGAACTAGCTGGGGAGACCCAGTACTTC.

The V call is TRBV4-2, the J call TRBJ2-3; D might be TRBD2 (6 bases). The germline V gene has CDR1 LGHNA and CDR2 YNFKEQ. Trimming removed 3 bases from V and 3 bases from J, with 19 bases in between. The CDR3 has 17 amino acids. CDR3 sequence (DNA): TGTGCCAGCAGCCAGAATCGTCAGGCCAGCGGGACAGATACGCAGTATTTT. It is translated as CASSQNRQASGTDTQYF.

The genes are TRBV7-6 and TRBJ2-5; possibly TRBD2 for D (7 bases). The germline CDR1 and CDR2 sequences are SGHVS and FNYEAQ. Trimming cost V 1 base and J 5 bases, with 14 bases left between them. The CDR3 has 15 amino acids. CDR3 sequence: CASSLEVRGGETQYF. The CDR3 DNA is TGTGCCAGCAGCTTAGAGGTCAGGGGAGGGGAGACCCAGTACTTC.

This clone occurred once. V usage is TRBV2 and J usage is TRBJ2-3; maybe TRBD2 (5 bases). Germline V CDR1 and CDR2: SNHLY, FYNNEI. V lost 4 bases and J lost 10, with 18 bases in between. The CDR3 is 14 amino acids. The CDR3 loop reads CASSALEGRRAQYF. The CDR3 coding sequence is TGTGCCAGCAGTGCCCTCGAGGGCAGAAGGGCGCAGTATTTT. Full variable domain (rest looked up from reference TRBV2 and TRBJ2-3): EPEVTQTPSHQVTQMGQEVILRCVPISNHLYFYWYRQILGQKVEFLVSFYNNEISEKSEIFDDQFSVERPDGSNFTLKIRSTKLEDSAMYFCASSALEGRRAQYFGPGTRLTVL.

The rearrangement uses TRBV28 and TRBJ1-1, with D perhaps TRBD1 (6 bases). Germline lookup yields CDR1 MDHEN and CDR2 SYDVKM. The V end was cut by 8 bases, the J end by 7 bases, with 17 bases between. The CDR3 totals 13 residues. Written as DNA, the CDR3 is TGTGCCAGCCAACGAGGGGGTGATTTTGAAGCTTTCTTT. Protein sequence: CASQRGGDFEAFF.

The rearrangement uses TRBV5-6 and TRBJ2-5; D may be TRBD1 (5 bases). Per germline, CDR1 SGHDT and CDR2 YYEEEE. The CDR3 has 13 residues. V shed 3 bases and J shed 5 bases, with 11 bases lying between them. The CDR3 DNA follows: TGTGCCAGCAGCTCTCAGGGCTGGGAGACCCAGTACTTC. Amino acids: CASSSQGWETQYF.

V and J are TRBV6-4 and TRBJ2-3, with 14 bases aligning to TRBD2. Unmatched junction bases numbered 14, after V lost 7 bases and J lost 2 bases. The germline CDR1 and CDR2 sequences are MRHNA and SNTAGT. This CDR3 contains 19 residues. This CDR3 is CASNPPGTSGGLATDTQYF. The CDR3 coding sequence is TGTGCCAGCAATCCACCCGGGACTAGCGGGGGATTAGCCACAGATACGCAGTATTTT.

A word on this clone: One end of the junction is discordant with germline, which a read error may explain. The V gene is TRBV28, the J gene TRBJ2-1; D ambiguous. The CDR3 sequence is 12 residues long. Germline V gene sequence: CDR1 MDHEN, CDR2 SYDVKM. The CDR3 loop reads CASSSSNTGQVF. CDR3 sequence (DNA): TGTGCCAGCAGTTCCAGCAACACCGGCCAGGTCTTC.

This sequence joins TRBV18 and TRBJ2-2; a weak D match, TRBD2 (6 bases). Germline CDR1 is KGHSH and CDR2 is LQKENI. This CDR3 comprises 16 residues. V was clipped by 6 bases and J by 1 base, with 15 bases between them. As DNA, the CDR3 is TGTGCCAGCTCCTTAAGCGGGCGAGAGAACACCGGGGAGCTGTTTTTT. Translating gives CASSLSGRENTGELFF.

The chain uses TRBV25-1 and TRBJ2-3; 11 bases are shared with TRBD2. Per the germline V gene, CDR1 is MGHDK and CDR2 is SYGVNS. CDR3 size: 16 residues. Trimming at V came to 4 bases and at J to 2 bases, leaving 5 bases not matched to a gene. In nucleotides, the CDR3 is TGTGCCAGCAGTGGGGGACTAGCGGTTACCACAGATACGCAGTATTTT. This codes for CASSGGLAVTTDTQYF.

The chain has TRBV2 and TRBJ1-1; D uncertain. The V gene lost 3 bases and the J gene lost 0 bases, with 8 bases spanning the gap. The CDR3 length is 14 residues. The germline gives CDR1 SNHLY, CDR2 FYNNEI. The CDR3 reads CASSEEAMNTEAFF. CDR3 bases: TGTGCCAGCAGTGAGGAGGCGATGAACACTGAAGCTTTCTTT.

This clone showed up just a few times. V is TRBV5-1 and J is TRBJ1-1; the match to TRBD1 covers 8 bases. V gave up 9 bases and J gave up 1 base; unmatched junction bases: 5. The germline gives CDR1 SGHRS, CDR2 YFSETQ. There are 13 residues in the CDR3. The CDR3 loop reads CATQGQGNTEAFF. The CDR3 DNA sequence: TGCGCCACCCAAGGACAGGGGAACACTGAAGCTTTCTTT.

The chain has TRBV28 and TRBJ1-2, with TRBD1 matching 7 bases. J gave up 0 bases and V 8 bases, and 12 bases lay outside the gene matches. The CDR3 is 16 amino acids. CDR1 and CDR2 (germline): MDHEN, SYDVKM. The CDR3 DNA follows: TGTGCCAGCGCCACGGCGGGACAGCGATCTAACTATGGCTACACCTTC. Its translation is CASATAGQRSNYGYTF.

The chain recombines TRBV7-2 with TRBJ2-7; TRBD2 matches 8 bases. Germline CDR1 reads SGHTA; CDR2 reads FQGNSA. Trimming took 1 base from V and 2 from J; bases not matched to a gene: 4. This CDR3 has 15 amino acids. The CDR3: CASSLDGGGTYEQYF. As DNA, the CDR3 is TGTGCCAGCAGCTTAGATGGCGGGGGGACCTACGAGCAGTACTTC.

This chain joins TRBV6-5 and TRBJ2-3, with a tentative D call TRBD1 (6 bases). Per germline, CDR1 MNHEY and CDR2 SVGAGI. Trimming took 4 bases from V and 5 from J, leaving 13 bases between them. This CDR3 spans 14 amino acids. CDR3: CASSSPGTKDTQYF. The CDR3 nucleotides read TGTGCCAGCAGTTCGCCCGGGACAAAAGATACGCAGTATTTT.

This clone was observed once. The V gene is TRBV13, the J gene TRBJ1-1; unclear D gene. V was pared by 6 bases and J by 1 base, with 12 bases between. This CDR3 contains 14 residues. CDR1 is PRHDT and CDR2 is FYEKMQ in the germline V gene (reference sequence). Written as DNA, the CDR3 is TGTGCCAGCAGTCAAGGACTTGGGAACACTGAAGCTTTCTTT. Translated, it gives CASSQGLGNTEAFF.

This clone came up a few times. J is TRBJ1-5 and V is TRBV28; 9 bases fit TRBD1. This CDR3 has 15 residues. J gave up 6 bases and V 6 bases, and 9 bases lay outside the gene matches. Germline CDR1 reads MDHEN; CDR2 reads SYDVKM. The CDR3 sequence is CASSSGTGKTQPQHF. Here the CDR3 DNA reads TGTGCCAGCAGCTCCGGGACAGGGAAAACTCAGCCCCAGCATTTT.

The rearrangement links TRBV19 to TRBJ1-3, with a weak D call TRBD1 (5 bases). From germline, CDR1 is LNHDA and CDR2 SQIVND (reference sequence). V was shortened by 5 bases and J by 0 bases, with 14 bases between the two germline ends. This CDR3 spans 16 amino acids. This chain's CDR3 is CASSLTQDYSGNTIYF. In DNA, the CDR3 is TGTGCCAGTAGTTTAACACAGGATTACTCTGGAAACACCATATATTTT. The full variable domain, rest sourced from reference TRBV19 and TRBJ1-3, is DGGITQSPKYLFRKEGQNVTLSCEQNLNHDAMYWYRQDPGQGLRLIYYSQIVNDFQKGDIAEGYSVSREKKESFPLTVTSAQKNPTAFYLCASSLTQDYSGNTIYFGEGSWLTVV.

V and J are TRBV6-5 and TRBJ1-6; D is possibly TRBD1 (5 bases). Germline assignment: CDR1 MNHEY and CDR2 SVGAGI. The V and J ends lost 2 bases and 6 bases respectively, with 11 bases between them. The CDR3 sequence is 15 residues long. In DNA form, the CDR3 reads TGTGCCAGCAGTTACGGGCAGGGTTTTAATTCACCCCTCCACTTT. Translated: CASSYGQGFNSPLHF.

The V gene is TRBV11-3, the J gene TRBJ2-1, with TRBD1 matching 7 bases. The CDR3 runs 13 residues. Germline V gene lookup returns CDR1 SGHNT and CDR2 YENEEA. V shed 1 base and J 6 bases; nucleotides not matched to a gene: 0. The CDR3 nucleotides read TGTGCCAGCAGCTTAGGACAGGGCAATGAGCAGTTCTTC. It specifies CASSLGQGNEQFF.

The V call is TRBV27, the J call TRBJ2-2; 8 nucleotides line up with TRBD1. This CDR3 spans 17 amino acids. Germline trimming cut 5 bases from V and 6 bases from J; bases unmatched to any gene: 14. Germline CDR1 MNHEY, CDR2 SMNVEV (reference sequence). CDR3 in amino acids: CASSLNRDRKGSGELFF. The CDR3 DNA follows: TGTGCCAGCAGTCTCAACCGGGACAGGAAAGGGTCCGGGGAGCTGTTTTTT.

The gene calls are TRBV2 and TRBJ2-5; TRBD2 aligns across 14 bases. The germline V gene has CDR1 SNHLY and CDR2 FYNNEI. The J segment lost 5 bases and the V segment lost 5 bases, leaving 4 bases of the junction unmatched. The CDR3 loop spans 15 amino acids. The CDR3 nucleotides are TGTGCCAGCAGTCCCGGGACTAGCGGGGGTGAGACCCAGTACTTC. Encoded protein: CASSPGTSGGETQYF. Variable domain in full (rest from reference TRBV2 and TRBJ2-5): EPEVTQTPSHQVTQMGQEVILRCVPISNHLYFYWYRQILGQKVEFLVSFYNNEISEKSEIFDDQFSVERPDGSNFTLKIRSTKLEDSAMYFCASSPGTSGGETQYFGPGTRLLVL.